The TCR beta chain under discussion was sequenced for a study of shared clonotypes between healthy human individuals. Overall study context: Used for every donor were three CD4 naive, three CD4 memory, two CD8 naive and one CD8 memory plate.

Trimming cost V 7 bases and J 5 bases, with 14 bases left between them. The CDR3 runs to 12 residues. CDR1 is SQVTM and CDR2 is ANQGSEA in the germline V gene. A word on this clone: Other DNA sequences from this sample encode an identical CDR3 as well.

The table came from immunoSEQ multiplex PCR; TCRdb's copy has only in-frame clones and leaves some out. Of roughly 1,500,000 clones in the sample, around 98% are singletons; the top ten hold approximately 0.44%. The sequenced material came from naive CD4+ T cells sorted from blood. Subset indicated: CD45RA+ positively selected. The V and J genes are TRBV29-1 and TRBJ2-5, with D possibly being TRBD1 or TRBD2 (6 bases each). The source is a man aged 30-40 years in good health. In DNA, the CDR3 is TGCAGCGCCCGCACAGGGAGGGAGACCCAGTACTTC. Its translation: CSARTGRETQYF.